The subject of this entry is one TCR beta chain. Antigen specificity is unknown. The data originate from a study of early T cells in non-severe SARS-CoV-2 infection. General study points: Anti-spike CD8 responses were favored by VDJdb matching, which missed private and CD4 specificities.

With V trimmed by 5 bases and J by 4 bases, 3 bases remained unmatched. This CDR3 has 12 residues. Germline CDR1 reads DFQATT; CDR2 reads SNEGSKA (reference sequence). Unique molecular identifiers were affixed to single, distinct cDNA molecules. MiXCR, run by TCRdb on the 5' RACE reads, gives a single entry per CDR3 protein. The table records around 62,000 distinct CDR3 sequences, 12% of them present only once. Sequenced sample: whole blood. J is TRBJ1-2 and V is TRBV20-1, with 8 bases that match TRBD1. The origin of this receptor is an adult who was a healthcare worker with PCR-confirmed SARS-CoV-2 infection or an uninfected control (not recorded which). In nucleotides, the CDR3 is TGCAGTGCTCGACAGGGGTCCTATGGCTACACCTTC. This gives the protein CSARQGSYGYTF.